This T cell receptor beta chain stems from a study of TIL therapy for anti-PD-1-resistant metastatic lung cancer. V dropped 5 bases and J dropped 3 bases, with 7 bases sitting between them. The germline V gene encodes CDR1 DFQATT and CDR2 SNEGSKA (reference sequence). The CDR3 totals 11 residues. Time point indicated: pre-treatment sample, taken before nivolumab and TIL therapy. The tumor samples were excised metastases, mostly pleural nodules or supraclavicular lymph nodes. The immunoSEQ assay was v3. This table comes from immunoSEQ multiplex PCR, and its TCRdb copy is limited to in-frame clones, with some not included. The sample lists about 50,000 clones, 71% seen once, with more than 5% in the top ten.

V is TRBV20-1 and J is TRBJ1-1; D is unresolved. This TCR derives from a person aged 25 to 85 with non-small cell lung cancer. The sequences come from tumor tissue, collected at baseline. CDR3 loop: CSAPTDTEAFF. DNA of the CDR3: TGCAGTGCTCCGACGGACACTGAAGCTTTCTTT.